This TCR beta chain originates from a study of PD-1 blockade in classical Hodgkin lymphoma. Clones were sequenced by immunoSEQ multiplex PCR, and TCRdb holds only the in-frame ones, with some missing. The sample has several thousand clones, about 82% seen once; the top ten hold about half. Remarks on this clone: The antigen remains unidentified.

Every patient relapsed after autologous stem cell transplantation, and brentuximab vedotin exposure varied. Complete response, partial response or progressive disease were the best responses. Germline assignment: CDR1 LNHNV and CDR2 YYDKDF (reference sequence). V gave up 11 bases and J gave up 5 bases; unmatched junction bases: 16. CDR3 length equals 17 residues. Study outcomes and limitations: There remain no defined causes for the repertoire differences, which possibly reflect disease activity or prior therapy. Exclusion was the outcome for patients who began nivolumab under 1 year after ASCT.

This specimen consisted of peripheral blood mononuclear cells (PBMCs), obtained before the second cycle of nivolumab. The V and J genes are TRBV15 and TRBJ2-2, with 11 bases aligning to TRBD2. The receptor was isolated from a human donor with classical Hodgkin lymphoma. CDR3: CASKHALAGGPTGELFF. Written as DNA, the CDR3 is TGTGCCTCCAAACACGCCTTAGCGGGAGGGCCGACCGGGGAGCTGTTTTTT.